This TCR beta chain was recorded in a study of glioma-infiltrating T cells. This clonotype is large. The CDR3 runs to 13 residues. Germline-derived CDR1 and CDR2 are MDHEN and SYDVKM. With 5 bases clipped from V and 2 bases from J, the junction kept 2 bases outside the gene matches. Amplification of TCR alpha and beta CDR3 regions from RNA used iRepertoire nested multiplex PCR. In TCRdb, the multiplex PCR reads were re-called with MiXCR into one record per CDR3 protein. Of about 400,000 distinct CDR3 sequences in the sample, around 45% were seen once. This clonotype was obtained from a human donor with low-grade glioma or glioblastoma, undergoing nonglioma brain surgery, or in good health (not recorded which). V usage is TRBV28 and J usage is TRBJ2-5; 7 nucleotides line up with TRBD2. The source material was glioma tissue, nonneoplastic brain tissue, or PBMCs (not recorded which). The CDR3 DNA sequence: TGTGCCAGCAGTCGGGGGGTTCAAGAGACCCAGTACTTC. Amino acids: CASSRGVQETQYF. The complete variable domain, with remaining parts taken from reference TRBV28 and TRBJ2-5, reads DVKVTQSSRYLVKRTGEKVFLECVQDMDHENMFWYRQDPGLGLRLIYFSYDVKMKEKGDIPEGYSVSREKKERFSLILESASTNQTSMYLCASSRGVQETQYFGPGTRLLVL.